The 28 T cell receptor beta chains below come from one sample, sequenced in a study of technical replicates of blood from four donors. Measured with immunoSEQ multiplex PCR; TCRdb has only the in-frame clones, and not every one. The table records 50,000 to 70,000 clones, around 88% of them present only once. Sequenced input: PBMCs. All receptors come from a human donor in good health. Some clones in this sample may be carry-over from other donors' samples.

Notes on this clone: The DNA is left out, because the CDR3 cannot be placed on it with certainty; the CDR3 is given as TCRdb lists it. The V and J genes are TRBV5-6 and TRBJ1-1; the D call TRBD1 from the table was never checked on the DNA. The CDR3 is made up of 15 amino acids, end residues included. Per germline, CDR1 SGHDT and CDR2 YYEEEE. CDR3: CASSFGQGTQHGSFF.

The chain carries TRBV7-2 and TRBJ1-2; no reliable D call. The V end was cut by 1 base, the J end by 5 bases, with 14 bases between. CDR1 and CDR2 from the germline V gene are SGHTA and FQGNSA. This CDR3 is built from 15 residues. CDR3 loop: CASSLGWSGQYGYTF. Written as DNA, the CDR3 is TGTGCCAGCAGCTTAGGGTGGAGCGGGCAGTATGGCTACACCTTC.

The chain joins TRBV7-9 to TRBJ2-5; TRBD2 matches at 9 bases. The CDR3 extends over 15 amino acids. The trim removed 1 base at V and 2 bases at J, leaving 2 bases unmatched. Germline values: CDR1 SEHNR, CDR2 FQNEAQ (reference sequence). CDR3 sequence (DNA): TGTGCCAGCAGCTTAGGTAGCGGGGGACAAGAGACCCAGTACTTC. This codes for CASSLGSGGQETQYF.

This sequence joins TRBV5-6 and TRBJ1-2; 8 bases are shared with TRBD1. Germline V lookup: CDR1 SGHDT, CDR2 YYEEEE. The CDR3 totals 14 residues. V gave up 1 base and J gave up 6 bases; unmatched junction bases: 5. The CDR3, as DNA: TGTGCCAGCAGCTTGATCCAGGGGGCGGATGGCTACACCTTC. Amino acids: CASSLIQGADGYTF.

The chain couples TRBV18 to TRBJ1-3, with 7 bases identical to TRBD1. The ends lost 3 bases at V and 1 base at J; junction bases unmatched: 9. The CDR3 has 17 residues. Per germline, CDR1 KGHSH and CDR2 LQKENI. The CDR3 reads CASSPSTGSESGNTIYF. The CDR3 DNA follows: TGTGCCAGCTCACCTTCGACAGGGTCGGAGTCTGGAAACACCATATATTTT. Full variable domain (outside the CDR3, taken from reference TRBV18 and TRBJ1-3): NAGVMQNPRHLVRRRGQEARLRCSPMKGHSHVYWYRQLPEEGLKFMVYLQKENIIDESGMPKERFSAEFPKEGPSILRIQQVVRGDSAAYFCASSPSTGSESGNTIYFGEGSWLTVV.

The chain is built from TRBV9 and TRBJ1-1; 7 bases are a match to TRBD1. The CDR3 runs to 15 residues. V trimming: 0 bases; J trimming: 7 bases; junction bases outside the gene matches: 9. The V gene's germline CDR1 is SGDLS and CDR2 YYNGEE. The CDR3 sequence: CASSVEGGKGFEAFF. As DNA, the CDR3 is TGTGCCAGCAGCGTAGAAGGGGGCAAGGGGTTTGAAGCTTTCTTT.

V is TRBV9 and J is TRBJ2-3; no definite D call. V lost 4 bases, J lost 4 bases, and 10 bases lay in between. Germline-derived CDR1 and CDR2 are SGDLS and YYNGEE. CDR3 length: 13 amino acids. The CDR3 DNA follows: TGTGCCAGCAGCAGCCAGGTGGCAGATACGCAGTATTTT. As protein: CASSSQVADTQYF.

The chain uses TRBV18 and TRBJ1-1, with D tentatively TRBD1 (6 bases). CDR1 and CDR2 (germline): KGHSH, LQKENI. Trimming cost V 6 bases and J 4 bases, with 12 bases left between them. The CDR3 covers 13 residues. CDR3 residues: CASSLTGFTEAFF. The CDR3 DNA is TGTGCCAGCTCGTTAACAGGGTTCACTGAAGCTTTCTTT.

This clone came up once. CDR3 loop: CASIPGQVNTGELFF. DNA for the CDR3: TGCGCCAGCATACCGGGACAGGTGAACACCGGGGAGCTGTTTTTT. The chain links TRBV23-1 to TRBJ2-2, with 8 positions matching TRBD1. TRBV23-1 is marked as an open reading frame, function uncertain. V shed 7 bases, J shed 1 base, and the junction held 5 bases outside the gene matches. The CDR3 extends over 15 amino acids.

This clone was found once. The chain carries TRBV2 and TRBJ1-2, with 8 bases identical to TRBD1. The CDR3 covers 15 residues. Germline CDR1 reads SNHLY; CDR2 reads FYNNEI. The V segment lost 0 bases and the J segment 4 bases; nucleotides outside the gene matches: 4. The CDR3 spells CASSEARQGIYGYTF. The CDR3 nucleotides read TGTGCCAGCAGTGAAGCGAGACAGGGGATCTATGGCTACACCTTC.

This clone showed up just a few times. This chain links TRBV5-6 with TRBJ2-1, with TRBD2 identical over 9 bases. CDR3 length: 16 amino acids. The V gene end was trimmed by 2 bases and the J gene end by 8 bases; junction bases not matched to a gene: 11. CDR1 is SGHDT and CDR2 is YYEEEE in the germline V gene. CDR3 coding DNA: TGTGCCAGCAGCTTACCGGGACTAGCTTCAGGCGATGAGCAGTTCTTC. Residues: CASSLPGLASGDEQFF.

The chain links TRBV10-3 to TRBJ1-3; D remains unclear. CDR3 size: 14 residues. The V gene's germline CDR1 is ENHRY and CDR2 SYGVKD. Trimming removed 4 bases from V and 4 bases from J, with 11 bases in between. CDR3 DNA: TGTGCCATCAGTGCATCCGGGTTGGGAAACACCATATATTTT. Translated, it gives CAISASGLGNTIYF.

The V and J genes are TRBV12-5 and TRBJ2-2, with 7 positions matching TRBD2. The CDR3 is 15 residues long. Per germline, CDR1 LGHNT and CDR2 FRNRAP. The junction had 1 base not matched to a gene; V was cut back by 2 bases and J by 1 base. In nucleotides, the CDR3 is TGTGCTAGTGGTTTGATAGCGGGGAACACCGGGGAGCTGTTTTTT. Translated: CASGLIAGNTGELFF.

The chain uses TRBV30 and TRBJ2-7; 7 bases are shared with TRBD2. Losses at the gene ends were 1 base for V and 4 bases for J; bases not matched to a gene: 10. Germline V gene sequence: CDR1 GTSNPN, CDR2 SVGIG (reference sequence). The CDR3 runs 15 residues. CDR3 protein: CAWSAPWREIYEQYF. The DNA for the CDR3 is TGTGCCTGGAGTGCCCCATGGCGGGAGATTTACGAGCAGTACTTC.

This sequence joins TRBV5-4 and TRBJ1-3, with 8 nucleotides matching TRBD1. This CDR3 has 15 amino acids. Germline-derived CDR1 and CDR2 are SGHNT and YYREEE (reference sequence). V shed 4 bases, J shed 3 bases, and the junction held 6 bases outside the gene matches. The CDR3 DNA follows: TGTGCCAGCAGCCAAGACAGGGGAGGTGGAAACACCATATATTTT. Protein: CASSQDRGGGNTIYF.

This clone is a singleton in its sample. The rearrangement uses TRBV29-1 and TRBJ2-6, with unresolved D. The CDR3 sequence is 15 residues long. Germline CDR1 reads SQVTM; CDR2 reads ANQGSEA. V lost 5 bases, J lost 0 bases, and 11 bases lay in between. The CDR3: CSVQVRNSGANVLTF. CDR3 sequence (DNA): TGCAGCGTTCAAGTGAGGAACTCTGGGGCCAACGTCCTGACTTTC.

The chain recombines TRBV18 with TRBJ1-1; D ambiguous. Per the germline V gene, CDR1 is KGHSH and CDR2 is LQKENI. There are 12 residues in the CDR3. V lost 1 base and J 11 bases, leaving 11 bases between the germline ends. CDR3: CASSPRNWEAFF. DNA of the CDR3: TGTGCCAGCTCACCACGGAACTGGGAGGCTTTCTTT.

This chain links TRBV7-2 with TRBJ1-5; tentative D call: TRBD1 (5 bases). The CDR3 contains 15 residues. Between the trimmed V and J ends, which lost 7 bases and 1 base, there was a span of 14 bases. Germline CDR1 SGHTA, CDR2 FQGNSA. The chain's CDR3 is CASNLGTGSNQPQHF. For the CDR3, the DNA is TGTGCCAGCAACCTAGGGACTGGGAGCAATCAGCCCCAGCATTTT.

This chain uses TRBV7-9 with TRBJ1-6; D is perhaps TRBD1 (6 bases). The CDR3 sequence is 18 residues long. Germline-derived CDR1 and CDR2 are SEHNR and FQNEAQ (reference sequence). Trimming removed 5 bases from V and 8 bases from J, with 25 bases in between. For the CDR3, the DNA is TGTGCCAGCAGCCCACAAACAACCCCAGGGGCCAGAGATTCACCCCTCCACTTT. It encodes CASSPQTTPGARDSPLHF.

V is TRBV30 and J is TRBJ2-5; TRBD1 aligns across 7 bases. CDR1 is GTSNPN and CDR2 is SVGIG in the germline V gene (reference sequence). The J segment lost 2 bases and the V segment lost 2 bases, leaving 5 bases of the junction unmatched. CDR3 length equals 14 residues. CDR3 sequence reads: CAWSFAGGQETQYF. Written as DNA, the CDR3 is TGTGCCTGGAGTTTTGCAGGGGGACAAGAGACCCAGTACTTC.

DNA for the CDR3: TGTGCCAGCAGCGTAGGGGGCCTCGGGAACACTGAAGCTTTCTTT. It is translated as CASSVGGLGNTEAFF. V and J are TRBV9 and TRBJ1-1; D might be TRBD1 (5 bases). CDR1 and CDR2 from the germline V gene are SGDLS and YYNGEE. V was trimmed by 0 bases and J by 1 base, leaving 10 bases between them. The CDR3 sequence is 15 residues long.

The rearrangement uses TRBV5-4 and TRBJ1-1; D is uncertain. The V end lost 5 bases, the J end lost 3 bases, and 14 bases lay between the germline ends. The CDR3 is 14 residues long. Germline CDR1 reads SGHNT; CDR2 reads YYREEE (reference sequence). DNA of the CDR3: TGTGCCAGCAGGGTCAGTGGAAGCGACACTGAAGCTTTCTTT. Protein: CASRVSGSDTEAFF. Filled out from reference TRBV5-4 and TRBJ1-1, the complete variable domain reads ETGVTQSPTHLIKTRGQQVTLRCSSQSGHNTVSWYQQALGQGPQFIFQYYREEENGRGNFPPRFSGLQFPNYSSELNVNALELDDSALYLCASRVSGSDTEAFFGQGTRLTVV.

V gene TRBV5-4 combines with J gene TRBJ2-1; D is possibly TRBD2 (6 bases). The CDR3 runs to 14 residues. CDR1 and CDR2 from the germline V gene are SGHNT and YYREEE (reference sequence). Trimming pared 4 bases from V and 4 bases from J, leaving 12 bases between. The CDR3, as DNA: TGTGCCAGCAGCCCGGCGGGGACGTACAATGAGCAGTTCTTC. Translation: CASSPAGTYNEQFF.

The genes are TRBV6-5 and TRBJ2-7, with 12 bases lining up with TRBD2. In germline, CDR1 is MNHEY, CDR2 SVGAGI. V was pared by 0 bases and J by 4 bases, with 4 bases of the junction left unmatched. CDR3 length: 16 amino acids. The CDR3 here is CASSYSYLAGGYEQYF. Written as DNA, the CDR3 is TGTGCCAGCAGTTACTCGTATCTAGCGGGAGGGTACGAGCAGTACTTC.

The chain couples TRBV9 to TRBJ2-5, with 13 bases identical to TRBD2. With 3 bases clipped from V and 5 bases from J, the junction kept 4 bases outside the gene matches. This CDR3 region has 15 residues. In germline, CDR1 is SGDLS, CDR2 YYNGEE. DNA of the CDR3: TGTGCCAGCAGCGGAATACTAGCGGGAGGGGAGACCCAGTACTTC. This codes for CASSGILAGGETQYF.

V and J are TRBV25-1 and TRBJ2-7, with 7 bases matching TRBD2. The germline V gene has CDR1 MGHDK and CDR2 SYGVNS. Trimming took 3 bases from V and 5 from J; bases not matched to a gene: 4. This CDR3 comprises 13 residues. The CDR3 nucleotides are TGTGCCAGCAGTGACCGGGGGGTCGACGAGCAGTACTTC. Amino acids: CASSDRGVDEQYF.

This rearrangement joins TRBV7-9 to TRBJ1-3; the D is unclear. V was clipped by 4 bases and J by 11 bases, with 12 bases between them. In germline, CDR1 is SEHNR, CDR2 FQNEAQ (reference sequence). This CDR3 is 12 amino acids long. The CDR3: CASSSRGFAIYF. In DNA, the CDR3 is TGTGCCAGCAGCTCCCGAGGTTTTGCCATATATTTT.

This chain uses TRBV5-1 with TRBJ1-2; D not resolved. This CDR3 spans 16 amino acids. V was shortened by 1 base and J by 2 bases, with 15 bases between the two germline ends. CDR1 is SGHRS, CDR2 YFSETQ, per germline. The CDR3: CASSLLGSALNYGYTF. The CDR3 DNA follows: TGCGCCAGCAGCTTGCTGGGCTCAGCTCTCAACTATGGCTACACCTTC.